This note documents a single TCR beta chain sequence. Its antigen is undetermined. This PCR relied on a set of 60 Vbeta primers and 13 Jbeta primers. The assay was immunoSEQ multiplex PCR, and TCRdb's table has in-frame clones only and misses some. Counted here are some 190,000 clones, about four fifths occurring once; the ten biggest clones make up roughly 1.4%. These data are taken from a study of cytomegalovirus exposure and HLA in healthy donors. Trimming cost V 2 bases and J 1 base, with 5 bases left between them. Per the germline V gene, CDR1 is MNHNS and CDR2 is SASEGT. There are 13 residues in the CDR3. The study's findings and limits: It was confirmed in vitro that a few of the CMV-associated chains were specific for CMV antigens. Donors belonging to an Asian-associated ancestry cluster reportedly showed fewer N-insertions in productive TCRs than the roughly 670-donor mean, according to what a later analysis found.

The genes are TRBV6-1 and TRBJ1-1, with no clear D. The TCR sequence derives from a woman aged 50 to 60 in good health and CMV-seronegative. Sequencing input: PBMCs. The CDR3 loop is CASSELQNTEAFF. DNA of the CDR3: TGTGCCAGCAGTGAATTACAGAACACTGAAGCTTTCTTT.